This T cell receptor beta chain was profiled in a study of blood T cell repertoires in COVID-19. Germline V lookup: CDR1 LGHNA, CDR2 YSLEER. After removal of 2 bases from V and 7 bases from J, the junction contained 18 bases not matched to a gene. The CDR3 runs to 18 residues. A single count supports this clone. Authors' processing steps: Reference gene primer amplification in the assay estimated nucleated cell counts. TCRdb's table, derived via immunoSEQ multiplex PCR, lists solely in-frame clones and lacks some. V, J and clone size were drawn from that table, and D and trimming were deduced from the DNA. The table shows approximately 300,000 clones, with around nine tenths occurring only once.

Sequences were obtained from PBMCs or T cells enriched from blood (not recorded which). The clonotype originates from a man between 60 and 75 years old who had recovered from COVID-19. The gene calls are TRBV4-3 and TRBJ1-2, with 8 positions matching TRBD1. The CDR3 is CASSQTSEPWDRPSGYTF. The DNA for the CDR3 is TGCGCCAGCAGCCAAACTTCCGAACCGTGGGACAGGCCCTCTGGCTACACCTTC.